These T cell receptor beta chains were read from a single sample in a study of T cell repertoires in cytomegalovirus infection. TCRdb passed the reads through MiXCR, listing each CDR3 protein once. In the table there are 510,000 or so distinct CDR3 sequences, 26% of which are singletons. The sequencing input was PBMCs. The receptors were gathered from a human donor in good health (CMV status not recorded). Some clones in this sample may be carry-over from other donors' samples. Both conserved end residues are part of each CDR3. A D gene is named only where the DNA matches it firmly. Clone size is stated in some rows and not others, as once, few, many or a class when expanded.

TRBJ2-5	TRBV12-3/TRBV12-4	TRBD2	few	CASSPRTSGTSQYF	TGTGCCAGCAGTCCGAGGACTAGCGGGACGTCCCAGTACTTC
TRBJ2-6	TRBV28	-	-	CASSLSLWSFFSGANVLTF	TGTGCCAGCAGTTTATCACTCTGGTCCTTCTTCTCTGGGGCCAACGTCCTGACTTTC
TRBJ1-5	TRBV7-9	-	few	CASSSSGSNQPQHF	TGTGCCAGCAGTTCTTCTGGTAGCAATCAGCCCCAGCATTTT
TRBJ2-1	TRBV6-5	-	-	CASSERRPEGHEQFF	TGTGCCAGCAGCGAACGGAGGCCGGAAGGTCATGAGCAGTTCTTC
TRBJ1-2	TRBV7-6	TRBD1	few	CASSFRQGADGYTF	TGTGCCAGCAGCTTCCGACAGGGGGCCGATGGCTACACCTTC
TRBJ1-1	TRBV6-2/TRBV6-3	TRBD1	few	CASSPDRVPEAFF	TGTGCCAGCAGCCCAGACAGGGTACCTGAAGCTTTCTTT
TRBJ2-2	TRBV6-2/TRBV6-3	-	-	CASSYLGNANTGELFF	TGTGCCAGCAGTTACCTTGGAAACGCTAACACCGGGGAGCTGTTTTTT
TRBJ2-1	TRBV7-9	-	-	CASSFVGLTGSNEQFF	TGTGCCAGCAGCTTTGTTGGACTAACCGGGAGCAATGAGCAGTTCTTC
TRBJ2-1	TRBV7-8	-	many	CASSPDWRPVQGQFF	TGTGCCAGCAGCCCAGACTGGAGACCCGTACAGGGGCAGTTCTTC
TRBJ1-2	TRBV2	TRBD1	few	CASSEVRTGLAGYTF	TGTGCCAGCAGTGAAGTTCGGACAGGCTTAGCCGGCTACACCTTC
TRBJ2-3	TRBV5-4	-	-	CASSFMDFRTDTQYF	TGTGCCAGCAGCTTCATGGACTTCCGCACAGATACGCAGTATTTT
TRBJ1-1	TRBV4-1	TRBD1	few	CASSHSDRGTEAFF	TGCGCCAGCAGCCACTCGGACAGGGGCACTGAAGCTTTCTTT
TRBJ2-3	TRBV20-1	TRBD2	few	CSATRTSGNADTQYF	TGCAGTGCTACCCGGACTAGCGGGAACGCAGATACGCAGTATTTT
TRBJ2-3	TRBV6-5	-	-	CASSPTGSLATDTQYF	TGTGCCAGCAGTCCCACAGGGAGTTTGGCGACAGATACGCAGTATTTT
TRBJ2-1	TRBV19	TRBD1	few	CASRETGGLNEQFF	TGTGCCAGTAGGGAGACAGGGGGCTTAAATGAGCAGTTCTTC
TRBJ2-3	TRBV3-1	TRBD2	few	CASSQWVSGPSLGRTDTQYF	TGTGCCAGCAGCCAATGGGTTAGCGGGCCATCTCTCGGGAGGACAGATACGCAGTATTTT
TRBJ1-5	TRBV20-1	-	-	CSARDPSSSAWQPQHF	TGCAGTGCTAGAGATCCCTCCTCGTCCGCTTGGCAGCCCCAGCATTTT
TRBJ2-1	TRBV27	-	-	CASSLVAASYNEQFF	TGTGCCAGCAGTTTAGTAGCGGCCTCCTACAATGAGCAGTTCTTC
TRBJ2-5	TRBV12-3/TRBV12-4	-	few	CASSFSGKETQYF	TGTGCCAGCAGTTTCTCGGGGAAAGAGACCCAGTACTTC
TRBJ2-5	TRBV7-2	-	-	CASSLVRGAAGETQYF	TGTGCCAGCAGCTTAGTTCGGGGCGCCGCTGGAGAGACCCAGTACTTC
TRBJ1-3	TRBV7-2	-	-	CASSPGAGVVGNTIYF	TGTGCCAGCAGCCCTGGGGCGGGGGTTGTTGGAAACACCATATATTTT
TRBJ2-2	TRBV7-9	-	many	CASSLAGQNTGELFF	TGTGCCAGCAGCTTGGCGGGACAGAACACCGGGGAGCTGTTTTTT
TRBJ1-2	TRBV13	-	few	CASSLGGGDSNYGYTF	TGTGCCAGCAGCTTAGGCGGGGGCGACTCTAACTATGGCTACACCTTC
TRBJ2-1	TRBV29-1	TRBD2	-	CSLTGISGGEQFF	TGCAGCCTTACCGGCATTAGCGGGGGTGAGCAGTTCTTC
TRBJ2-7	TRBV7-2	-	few	CASSLGRRNGAYEQYF	TGTGCCAGCAGCTTAGGGCGGCGGAACGGGGCCTACGAGCAGTACTTC
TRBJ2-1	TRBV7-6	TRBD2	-	CASSSWREGGDEQFF	TGTGCCAGCAGCTCTTGGCGGGAGGGTGGGGATGAGCAGTTCTTC
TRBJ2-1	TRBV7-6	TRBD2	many	CASSYRTSGSAAYNEQFF	TGTGCCAGCAGCTACCGGACTAGCGGGAGTGCTGCCTACAATGAGCAGTTCTTC
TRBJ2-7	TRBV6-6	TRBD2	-	CASSDPTSASSYEQYF	TGTGCCAGCAGTGACCCGACTAGCGCGAGCTCCTACGAGCAGTACTTC
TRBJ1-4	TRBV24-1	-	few	CATSSSGGDEKLFF	TGTGCCACCTCCTCGTCTGGGGGCGATGAAAAACTGTTTTTT
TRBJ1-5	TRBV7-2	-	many	CASSLGTQVWGPQHF	TGTGCCAGCAGCCTAGGAACCCAGGTTTGGGGGCCCCAGCATTTT
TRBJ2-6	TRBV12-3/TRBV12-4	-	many	CASSLAGSGANVLTF	TGTGCCAGCAGTTTAGCCGGCTCTGGGGCCAACGTCCTGACTTTC
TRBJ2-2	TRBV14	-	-	CASSQATSATGELFF	TGTGCCAGCAGCCAAGCCACCAGCGCGACCGGGGAGCTGTTTTTT
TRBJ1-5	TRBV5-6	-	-	CASSLPDTYNQPQHF	TGTGCCAGCAGCTTGCCGGACACCTACAATCAGCCCCAGCATTTT
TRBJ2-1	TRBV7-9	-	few	CASSFQRALANEQFF	TGTGCCAGCAGCTTTCAGCGTGCGTTGGCCAATGAGCAGTTCTTC
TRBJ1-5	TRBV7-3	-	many	CASSLTGGSNQPQHF	TGTGCCAGCAGCTTAACAGGGGGGAGCAATCAGCCCCAGCATTTT
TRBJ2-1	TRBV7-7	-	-	CASSEGPIANEQFF	TGTGCCAGCTCCGAAGGGCCGATCGCCAATGAGCAGTTCTTC
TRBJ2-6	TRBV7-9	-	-	CASSLGRERANVLTF	TGTGCCAGCAGCTTGGGTCGCGAGCGGGCCAACGTCCTGACTTTC
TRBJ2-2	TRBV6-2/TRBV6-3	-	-	CASSYRYTGELFF	TGTGCCAGCAGTTACAGGTACACCGGGGAGCTGTTTTTT
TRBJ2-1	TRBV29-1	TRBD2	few	CSVDPTGLAVEQFF	TGCAGCGTTGACCCCACCGGACTAGCGGTTGAGCAGTTCTTC
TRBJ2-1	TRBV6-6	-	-	CASSYSSRSNYNEQFF	TGTGCCAGCAGTTACTCGAGTAGGTCGAACTACAATGAGCAGTTCTTC
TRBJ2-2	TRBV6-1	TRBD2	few	CASRELAGIGSGELFF	TGTGCCAGCAGGGAGTTAGCGGGAATCGGATCCGGGGAGCTGTTTTTT
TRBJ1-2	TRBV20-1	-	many	CSARVRTYGYTF	TGCAGTGCTAGGGTGAGAACCTATGGCTACACCTTC